This T cell receptor (beta chain) was documented in a study of T cells in Graves' hyperthyroidism and ophthalmopathy (dated by TCRdb to between 2018 and 2020). Broadly, across the study: To identify TCR V-J signatures that set the groups apart, the researchers used a discovery cohort of 100 patients, made up of 40 to 45 with Graves' ophthalmopathy and 57 with stable Graves' hyperthyroidism. The roughly 91 discovery patients were randomly divided into training and test sets at a 7:3 ratio. Prospective prediction of ophthalmopathy was tested in an independent validation cohort of approximately 19 hyperthyroidism patients and some 17 patients who later progressed to ophthalmopathy. Thyroid tissue and blood T-cell repertoires from about six Graves' hyperthyroidism patients were also compared in the study. After blood sampling, hyperthyroidism patients were treated with methimazole at a starting dose of 30 mg daily, and ophthalmopathy patients were treated with high-dose intravenous methylprednisolone. According to the paper, TCR Vbeta CDR3 sequencing was carried out on over 130 peripheral blood samples, which came from some 41 ophthalmopathy, around 75 hyperthyroidism and about 17 progressor patients.

From its cysteine to its phenylalanine, the CDR3 spans 13 amino acids. The sequence is cut down to CDR3 DNA, 39 bases in frame from base 1. The germline V gene gives CDR1 as SQVTM and CDR2 as ANQGSEA. The junction shows trimming of 7 bases on V and 5 bases on J, plus 17 bases between the germline ends. Here is what the overall study found, with its caveats: In cross-validation, a model built on a 13 V-J signature told ophthalmopathy apart from stable hyperthyroidism with just under 90% sensitivity and approximately 81% specificity, and in testing the same model reached 80%/75%. Most expanded thyroid clonotypes (frequency above 0.001) were also detected in blood, suggesting blood repertoires may reflect thyroid immune responses. In validation, progression to ophthalmopathy was predicted by the model with 55% to 71% sensitivity and 72% to 80% specificity, a median of roughly six months before onset. Sample size was not statistically predetermined, and blinding of investigators to group allocation was not performed.

The TCR beta CDR3 regions were amplified from the RNA transcripts. The TCR CDR3 was subjected to a first round of RT-PCR using the HTBI primer set and the Qiagen OneStep RT-PCR kit. Libraries were constructed in a second round of multiplex PCR, after which size selection and purification were carried out. Libraries were sequenced paired-end with 100 bp reads on an Illumina HiSeq2000. Per the source publication's procedure: SOAPnuke was used to process the raw data, removing reads that contained adapters or uncalled bases, had a mean Phred below 15, or lacked an exact match to the constant primer or identifier. COPE v1.2.5 was used to merge the high-quality paired reads, and each unique nucleotide sequence was defined as a clonotype. Clonotypes were aligned to IMGT TRBV, TRBD and TRBJ reference segments using MiTCR v1.1. Analysis was restricted to V-J combinations with a frequency above 0.0001, which covered over 98% of repertoires. The TCS score was defined as the ratio of F50 (clonal expansion) to E x V (chaos), calculated using BLOSUM62-based TCRdist between CDR3 peptides within each V-J. Welch's t-statistics and random forest reduced around 550 V-J features to about 12, which were used in a naive Bayes classifier (R e1071). The similarity between thyroid and blood repertoires was quantified using the Morisita-Horn index. TCRdb applied fastp at Q25 and MiXCR to the public reads, then kept only in-frame beta chains. Each entry merges the rows of one CDR3 protein and shows their most common DNA and genes. The V and J calls follow TCRdb's processing rather than the paper's. The sample records 600,000 to 700,000 distinct CDR3 sequences, less than 45% of which are singletons. About 7.2% of the sample lies in the top ten.

A remark on this clonotype: Its antigen is unknown. Base quality data are lacking; no much larger clone is found one base away.

Exclusion was applied to patients with uncontrolled infections, other autoimmune diseases, pregnancy or lactation. Diagnoses relied on clinical symptoms, serum thyroxine and TRAb, thyroid ultrasound and orbital computed tomography. Total RNA was extracted with Trizol reagent, and quality was checked on an Agilent 2100 Bioanalyzer. The receptor's source is an adult man with Graves' disease, either hyperthyroidism or ophthalmopathy (not recorded which). The sequencing sample was made of peripheral blood or thyroid tissue (not recorded which). Recombination connected TRBV29-1 to TRBJ1-2; the D gene remains uncertain. The nucleotide sequence is given as TGCAGCGCTGTAGTCGGAGGGCGATATGGCTACACCTTC. The encoded protein is CSAVVGGRYGYTF.